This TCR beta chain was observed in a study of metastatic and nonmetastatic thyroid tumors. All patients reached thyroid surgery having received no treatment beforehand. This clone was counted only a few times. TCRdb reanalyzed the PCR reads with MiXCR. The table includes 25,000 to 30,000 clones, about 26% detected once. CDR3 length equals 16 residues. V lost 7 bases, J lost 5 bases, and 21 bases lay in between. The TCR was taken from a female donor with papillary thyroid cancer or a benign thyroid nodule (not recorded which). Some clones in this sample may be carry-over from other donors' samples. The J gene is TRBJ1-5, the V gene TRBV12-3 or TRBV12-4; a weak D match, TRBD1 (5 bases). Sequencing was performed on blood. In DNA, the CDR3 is TGTGCCAGCATCCCTGAGGGGAGGGGCGGGGATCAGCCCCAGCATTTT. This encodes CASIPEGRGGDQPQHF.